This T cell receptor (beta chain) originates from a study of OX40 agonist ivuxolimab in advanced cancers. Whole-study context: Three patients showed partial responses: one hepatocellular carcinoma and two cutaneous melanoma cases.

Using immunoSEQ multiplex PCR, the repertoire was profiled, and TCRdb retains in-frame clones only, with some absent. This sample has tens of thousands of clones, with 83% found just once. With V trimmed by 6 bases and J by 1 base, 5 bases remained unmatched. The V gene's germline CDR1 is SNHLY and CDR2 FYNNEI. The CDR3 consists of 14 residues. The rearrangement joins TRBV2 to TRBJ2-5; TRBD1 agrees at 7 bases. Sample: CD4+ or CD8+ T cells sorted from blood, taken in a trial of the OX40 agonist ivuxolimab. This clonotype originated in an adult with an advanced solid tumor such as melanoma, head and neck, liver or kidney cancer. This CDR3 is CASRGTESQETQYF. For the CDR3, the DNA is TGTGCCAGCAGGGGGACAGAGAGCCAAGAGACCCAGTACTTC. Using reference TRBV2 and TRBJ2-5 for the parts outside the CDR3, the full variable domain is EPEVTQTPSHQVTQMGQEVILRCVPISNHLYFYWYRQILGQKVEFLVSFYNNEISEKSEIFDDQFSVERPDGSNFTLKIRSTKLEDSAMYFCASRGTESQETQYFGPGTRLLVL.